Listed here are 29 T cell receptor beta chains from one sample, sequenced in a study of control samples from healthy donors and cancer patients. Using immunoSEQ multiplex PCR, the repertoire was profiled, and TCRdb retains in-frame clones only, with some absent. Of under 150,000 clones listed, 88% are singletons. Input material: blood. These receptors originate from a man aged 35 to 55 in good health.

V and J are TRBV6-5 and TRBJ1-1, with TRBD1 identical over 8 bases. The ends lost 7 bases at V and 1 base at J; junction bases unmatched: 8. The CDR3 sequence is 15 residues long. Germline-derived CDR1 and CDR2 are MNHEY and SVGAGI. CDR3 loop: CASTLGQGWNTEAFF. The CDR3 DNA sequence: TGTGCCAGCACTCTCGGACAGGGCTGGAACACTGAAGCTTTCTTT.

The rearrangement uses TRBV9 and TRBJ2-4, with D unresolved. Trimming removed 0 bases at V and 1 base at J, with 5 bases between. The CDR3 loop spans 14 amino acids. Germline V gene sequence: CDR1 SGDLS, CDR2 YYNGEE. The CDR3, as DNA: TGTGCCAGCAGCGTAGCGCAGGCCAAAAACATTCAGTACTTC. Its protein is CASSVAQAKNIQYF.

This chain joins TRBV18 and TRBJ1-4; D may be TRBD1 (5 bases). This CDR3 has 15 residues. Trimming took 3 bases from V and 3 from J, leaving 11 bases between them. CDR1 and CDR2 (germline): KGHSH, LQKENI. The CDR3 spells CASSPDSVANEKLFF. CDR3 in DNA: TGTGCCAGCTCACCCGACAGCGTAGCTAATGAAAAACTGTTTTTT.

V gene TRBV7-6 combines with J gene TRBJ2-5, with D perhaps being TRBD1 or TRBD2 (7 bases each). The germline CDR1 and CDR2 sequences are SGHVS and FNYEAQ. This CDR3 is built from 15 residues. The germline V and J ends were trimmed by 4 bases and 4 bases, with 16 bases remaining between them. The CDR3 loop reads CASSSRQGGGETQYF. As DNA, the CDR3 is TGTGCCAGCAGCTCCAGACAGGGAGGGGGAGAGACCCAGTACTTC.

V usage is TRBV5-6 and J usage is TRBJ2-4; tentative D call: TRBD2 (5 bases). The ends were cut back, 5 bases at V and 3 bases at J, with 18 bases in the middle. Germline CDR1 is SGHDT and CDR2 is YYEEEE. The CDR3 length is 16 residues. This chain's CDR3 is CASSIRSNRGKNIQYF. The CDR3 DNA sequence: TGTGCCAGCAGTATCCGGTCAAACCGGGGCAAAAACATTCAGTACTTC.

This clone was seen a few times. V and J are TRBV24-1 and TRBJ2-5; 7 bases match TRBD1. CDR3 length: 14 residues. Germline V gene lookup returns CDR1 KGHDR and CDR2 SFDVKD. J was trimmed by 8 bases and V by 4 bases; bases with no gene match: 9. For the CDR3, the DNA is TGTGCCACCAGTGAACAGGGGCGATATAACACCCAGTACTTC. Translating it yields CATSEQGRYNTQYF.

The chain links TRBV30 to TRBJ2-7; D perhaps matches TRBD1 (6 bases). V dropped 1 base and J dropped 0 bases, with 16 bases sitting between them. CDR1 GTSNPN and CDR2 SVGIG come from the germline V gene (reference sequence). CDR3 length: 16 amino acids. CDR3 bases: TGTGCCTGGAGTGCCAAACAGGGTCAGAGCTCCTACGAGCAGTACTTC. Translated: CAWSAKQGQSSYEQYF.

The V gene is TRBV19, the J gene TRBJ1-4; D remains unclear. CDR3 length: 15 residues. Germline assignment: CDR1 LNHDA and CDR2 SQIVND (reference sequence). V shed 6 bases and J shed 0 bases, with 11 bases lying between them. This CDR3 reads CASRGGSATNEKLFF. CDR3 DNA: TGTGCCAGTAGGGGAGGGTCGGCAACTAATGAAAAACTGTTTTTT.

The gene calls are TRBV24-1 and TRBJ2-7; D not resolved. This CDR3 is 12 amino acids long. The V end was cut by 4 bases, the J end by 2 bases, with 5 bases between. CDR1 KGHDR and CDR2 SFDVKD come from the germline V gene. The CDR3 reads CATSDGPYEQYF. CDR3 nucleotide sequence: TGTGCCACCAGTGACGGACCCTACGAGCAGTACTTC.

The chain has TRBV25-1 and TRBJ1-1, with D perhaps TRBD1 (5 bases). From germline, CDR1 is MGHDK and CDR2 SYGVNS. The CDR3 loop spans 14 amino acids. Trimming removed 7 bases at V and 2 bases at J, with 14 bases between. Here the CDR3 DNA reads TGTGCCAGCATAGCTGCGGGGGACAACACTGAAGCTTTCTTT. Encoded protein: CASIAAGDNTEAFF.

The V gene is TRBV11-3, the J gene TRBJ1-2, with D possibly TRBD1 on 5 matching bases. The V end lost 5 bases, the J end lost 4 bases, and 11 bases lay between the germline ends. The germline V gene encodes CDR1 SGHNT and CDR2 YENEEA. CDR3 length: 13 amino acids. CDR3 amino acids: CASSPGGTYGYTF. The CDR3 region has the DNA TGTGCCAGCAGCCCGGGTGGGACCTATGGCTACACCTTC.

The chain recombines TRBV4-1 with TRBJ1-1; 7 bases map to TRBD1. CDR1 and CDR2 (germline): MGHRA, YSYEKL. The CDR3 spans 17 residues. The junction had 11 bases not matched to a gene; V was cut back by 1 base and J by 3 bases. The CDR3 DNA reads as TGCGCCAGCAGCCAAGGACAGGGCCGCGGTAGCGACACTGAAGCTTTCTTT. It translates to CASSQGQGRGSDTEAFF.

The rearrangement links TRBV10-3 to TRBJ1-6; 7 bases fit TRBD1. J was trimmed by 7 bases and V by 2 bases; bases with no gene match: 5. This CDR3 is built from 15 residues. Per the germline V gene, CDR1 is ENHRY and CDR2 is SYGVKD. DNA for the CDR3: TGTGCCATCAGTGAGCCACCAGGGGGAAATTCACCCCTCCACTTT. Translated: CAISEPPGGNSPLHF.

CDR3 bases: TGTGCCACCAGTGGATTGGAGGGGACGACCGGGGAGCTGTTTTTT. It encodes CATSGLEGTTGELFF. This rearrangement joins TRBV24-1 to TRBJ2-2; perhaps TRBD2 as D (6 bases). The CDR3 loop spans 15 amino acids. Per germline, CDR1 KGHDR and CDR2 SFDVKD. Trimming removed 5 bases from V and 5 bases from J, with 14 bases in between.

CDR3 region: CASSLDVSYEQYF. DNA of the CDR3: TGTGCCAGCAGCTTAGATGTCAGCTACGAGCAGTACTTC. V and J are TRBV7-3 and TRBJ2-7; no firm D call. The V end was cut by 2 bases, the J end by 3 bases, with 8 bases between. This CDR3 region has 13 residues. CDR1 and CDR2 (germline): SGHTA, FQGTGA.

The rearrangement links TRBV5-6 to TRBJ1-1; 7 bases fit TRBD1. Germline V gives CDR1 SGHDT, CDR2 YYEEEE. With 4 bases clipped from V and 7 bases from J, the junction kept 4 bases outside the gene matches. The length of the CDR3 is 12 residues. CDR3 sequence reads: CASSLGTVEAFF. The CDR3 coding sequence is TGTGCCAGCAGCCTGGGGACAGTTGAAGCTTTCTTT.

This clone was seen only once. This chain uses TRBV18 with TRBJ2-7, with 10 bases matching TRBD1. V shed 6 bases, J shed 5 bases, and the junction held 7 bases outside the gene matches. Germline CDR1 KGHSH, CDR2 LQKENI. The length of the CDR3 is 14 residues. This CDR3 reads CASSGQGEKHEQYF. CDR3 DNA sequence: TGTGCCAGCTCTGGACAGGGGGAGAAACACGAGCAGTACTTC.

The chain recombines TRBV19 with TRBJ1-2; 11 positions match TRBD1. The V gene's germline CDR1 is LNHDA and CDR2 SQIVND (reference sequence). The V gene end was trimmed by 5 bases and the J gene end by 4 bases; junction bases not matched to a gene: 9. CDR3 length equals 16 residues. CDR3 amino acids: CASSGWTGGGGYGYTF. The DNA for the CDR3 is TGTGCCAGTAGTGGGTGGACAGGGGGCGGAGGCTATGGCTACACCTTC.

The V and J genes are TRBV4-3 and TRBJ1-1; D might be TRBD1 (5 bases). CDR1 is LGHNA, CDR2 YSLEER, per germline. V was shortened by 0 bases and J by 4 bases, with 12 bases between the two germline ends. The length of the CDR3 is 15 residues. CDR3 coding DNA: TGCGCCAGCAGCCAAGATAGGGGAAGGGGCACTGAAGCTTTCTTT. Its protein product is CASSQDRGRGTEAFF.

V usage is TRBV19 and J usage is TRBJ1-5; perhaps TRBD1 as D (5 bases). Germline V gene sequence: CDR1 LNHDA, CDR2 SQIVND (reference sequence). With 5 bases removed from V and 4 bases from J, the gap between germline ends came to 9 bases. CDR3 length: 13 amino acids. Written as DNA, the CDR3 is TGTGCCAGTAGTGGGGGGGAGAATCAGCCCCAGCATTTT. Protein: CASSGGENQPQHF.

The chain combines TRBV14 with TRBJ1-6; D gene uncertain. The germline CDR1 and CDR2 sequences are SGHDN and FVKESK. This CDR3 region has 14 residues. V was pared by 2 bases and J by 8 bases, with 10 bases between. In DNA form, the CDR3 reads TGTGCCAGCAGCCAACAGATGGGTTATTCACCCCTCCACTTT. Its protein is CASSQQMGYSPLHF.

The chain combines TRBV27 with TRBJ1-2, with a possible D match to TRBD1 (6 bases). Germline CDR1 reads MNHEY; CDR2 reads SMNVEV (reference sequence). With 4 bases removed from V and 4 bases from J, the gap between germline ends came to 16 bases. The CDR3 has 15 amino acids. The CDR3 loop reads CASSSLGDTLYGYTF. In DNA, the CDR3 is TGTGCCAGCAGTTCCCTTGGGGACACACTCTATGGCTACACCTTC.

The CDR3 loop is CASSPGAGGSPGELFF. The CDR3 bases are TGTGCCAGCTCACCAGGGGCCGGTGGCTCCCCCGGGGAGCTGTTTTTT. The chain recombines TRBV18 with TRBJ2-2; possible D gene TRBD1, 5 bases. This CDR3 has 16 residues. Trimming took 2 bases from V and 6 from J, leaving 16 bases between them. Germline CDR1 KGHSH, CDR2 LQKENI. The full variable domain, in which reference TRBV18 and TRBJ2-2 provide the parts outside the CDR3, is NAGVMQNPRHLVRRRGQEARLRCSPMKGHSHVYWYRQLPEEGLKFMVYLQKENIIDESGMPKERFSAEFPKEGPSILRIQQVVRGDSAAYFCASSPGAGGSPGELFFGEGSRLTVL.

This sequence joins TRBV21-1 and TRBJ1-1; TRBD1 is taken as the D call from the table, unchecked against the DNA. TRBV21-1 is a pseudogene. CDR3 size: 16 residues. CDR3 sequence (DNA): TGTGCCAGCAGCTCAATTACCGGGACAGAGAAGACTGAAGCTTTCTTT. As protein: CASSSITGTEKTEAFF.

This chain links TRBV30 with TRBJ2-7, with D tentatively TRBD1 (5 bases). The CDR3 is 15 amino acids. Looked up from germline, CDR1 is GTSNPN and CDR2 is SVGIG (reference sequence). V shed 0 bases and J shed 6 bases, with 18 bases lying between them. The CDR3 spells CAWSVLWQGSGEQYF. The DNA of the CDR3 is TGTGCCTGGAGTGTACTTTGGCAGGGATCGGGCGAGCAGTACTTC.

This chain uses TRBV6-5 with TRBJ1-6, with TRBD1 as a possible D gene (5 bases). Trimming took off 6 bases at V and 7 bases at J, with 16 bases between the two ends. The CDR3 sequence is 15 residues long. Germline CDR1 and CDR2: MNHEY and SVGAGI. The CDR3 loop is CASRDQGLGNSPLHF. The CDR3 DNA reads TGTGCCAGCAGAGACCAGGGCCTGGGGAATTCACCCCTCCACTTT.

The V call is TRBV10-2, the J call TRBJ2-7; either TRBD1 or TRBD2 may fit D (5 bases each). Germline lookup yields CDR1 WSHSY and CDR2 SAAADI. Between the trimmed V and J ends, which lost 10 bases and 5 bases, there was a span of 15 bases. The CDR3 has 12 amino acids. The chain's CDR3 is CATRDAENEQYF. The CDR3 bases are TGCGCCACCAGGGACGCAGAAAACGAGCAGTACTTC.

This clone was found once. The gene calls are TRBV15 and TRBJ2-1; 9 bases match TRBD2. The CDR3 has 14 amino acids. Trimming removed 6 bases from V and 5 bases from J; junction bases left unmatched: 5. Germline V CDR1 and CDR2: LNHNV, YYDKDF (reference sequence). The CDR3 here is CATRYAGGNNEQFF. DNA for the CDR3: TGTGCCACCAGGTACGCGGGGGGGAACAATGAGCAGTTCTTC.

Here the CDR3 DNA reads TGTGCCAGCAGCCCCTCGGCCGGGACCGGCTATGGCTACACCTTC. Its protein is CASSPSAGTGYGYTF. The chain joins TRBV7-2 to TRBJ1-2, with a tentative D call TRBD1 (5 bases). The CDR3 is 15 residues long. Trimming stripped 5 bases from V and 4 bases from J, with 17 bases between. The germline CDR1 and CDR2 sequences are SGHTA and FQGNSA.